The sequence of this TCR beta chain was determined in a study of T cell clonality in common variable immunodeficiency (dated by TCRdb to between 2014 and 2016). Beyond this particular receptor, the publication reports: According to the authors, figuring out what caused the increased clonality in CVID would require sequencing the repertoires of T cell subpopulations. CVID subjects shared fewer TCRbeta clones with each other than healthy controls did (p < 0.0001). Fewer deletions and N-nucleotide insertions were reportedly observed in CVID TCRbeta sequences, and highly modified clones with 13 or more V deletions were reportedly absent from CVID TCRbeta sequences. Even though DNA input was equal, the average per sample came to 65,000 to 85,000 unique sequences for controls compared with some 29,000 for CVID samples. Differences among patients in the CVID cohort limited the correlations between repertoire features and clinical complications. TCRbeta clonality was higher in CVID subjects than in healthy controls (t-test p = 0.018), and the increase was most characteristic of about a third of subjects.

Most CVID patients and most healthy controls were of Caucasian heritage. From each donor, about 4.5 to 9 ml of heparinized peripheral whole blood was collected. TCRbeta CDR3 repertoires were sequenced from genomic DNA of adults with common variable immune deficiency (CVID) and healthy adult controls. There were around 22 healthy adult volunteers in the control group (around twelve female and 10 or so male), ranging in age from 23 to 66 years, with a mean age of around 33. Diluted blood was subjected to density centrifugation over Hypaque 1077 or Ficoll-Paque for isolation of peripheral blood mononuclear cells. Genomic DNA was extracted from unsorted mononuclear cells by Qiagen column purification or by a centrifugation-based method. CVID samples and control samples contributed equivalent amounts of genomic DNA as sequencing input. For every sample, a 60 bp segment covering the rearranged TCRbeta CDR3 region was amplified and then sequenced. The immunoSEQ assay, a bias-corrected multiplex PCR combined with high-throughput sequencing, was used to amplify TCRbeta. Regarding the original processing steps: Each unique nucleotide sequence was treated as a clone and annotated with V, D and J genes, copy number and frequency. Sequences were labeled productive if in frame, and non-productive if out of frame or containing stop codons. As previously described, Shannon's entropy was used to calculate clonality. The predicted amino acid sequences of productive clones were used to derive mean CDR3 Kyte-Doolittle hydropathy. The R hclust function was used to hierarchically cluster scaled V gene usage with Manhattan distance and complete linkage. Clone sharing by CDR3 amino acid sequence was assessed by resampling 12 repertoires per group over 100 rounds. The repertoires were searched for 65 to 85 published EBV-specific TCRbeta sequences and a few hundred published CMV-specific TCRbeta sequences. Two CVID samples that yielded fewer than 10,000 sequences were excluded from the analysis, so 35 to 50 CVID repertoires were retained. TCRdb retrieved this table from immuneACCESS and kept in-frame rearrangements only. Not all clones are present; in checked studies, unresolved V genes account for under half, and no reason is known for the remainder. V and J calls and clone size are those listed in that table; D and trimming were worked out from the DNA. There are tens of thousands of clones in this sample, and none of them is a singleton. In total, the top ten clones hold approximately 5.9% of the sample.

There are many counts of this clone. The antigen it binds to is not known. The sample consisted of peripheral blood mononuclear cells. The source is a person between 18 and 70 years old in good health.

The part of the CDR3 DNA that was read is TGCGCCAGCAGTCCCAGCGAAGGCCAAGAGACC. Its protein is CASSPSEGQET. The whole CDR3 protein reads CASSPSEGQETQYF. The sequence links TRBV10-1 to TRBJ2-5, with no confident D gene call. The DNA ends 3 residues before the CDR3 does, and the rest of the CDR3 is filled in from the germline J gene. CDR1 and CDR2 are read off the germline V gene (reference sequence) as WNHNN and SYGVQD. V and J are truncated by 5 bases and 1 base respectively, leaving an intervening sequence of 11 bases. Counted from cysteine to phenylalanine, this CDR3 has 14 amino acids. The DNA has 33 bases, all within the CDR3, and is read from base 1.